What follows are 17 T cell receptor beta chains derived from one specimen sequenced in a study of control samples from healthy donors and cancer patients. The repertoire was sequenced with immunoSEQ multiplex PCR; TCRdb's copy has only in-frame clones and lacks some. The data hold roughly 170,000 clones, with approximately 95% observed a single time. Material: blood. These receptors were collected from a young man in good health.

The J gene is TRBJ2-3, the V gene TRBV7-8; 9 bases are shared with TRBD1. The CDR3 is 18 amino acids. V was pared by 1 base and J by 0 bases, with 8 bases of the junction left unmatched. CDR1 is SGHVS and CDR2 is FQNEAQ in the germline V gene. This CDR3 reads CASSLVYRGLLSTDTQYF. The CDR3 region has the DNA TGTGCCAGCAGCTTAGTCTACAGGGGGCTTCTGAGCACAGATACGCAGTATTTT.

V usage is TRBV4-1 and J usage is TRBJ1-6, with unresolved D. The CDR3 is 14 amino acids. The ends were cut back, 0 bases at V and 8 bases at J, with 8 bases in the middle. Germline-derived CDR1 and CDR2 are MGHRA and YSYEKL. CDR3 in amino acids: CASSQDLGYSPLHF. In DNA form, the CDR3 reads TGCGCCAGCAGCCAAGATCTGGGGTATTCACCCCTCCACTTT.

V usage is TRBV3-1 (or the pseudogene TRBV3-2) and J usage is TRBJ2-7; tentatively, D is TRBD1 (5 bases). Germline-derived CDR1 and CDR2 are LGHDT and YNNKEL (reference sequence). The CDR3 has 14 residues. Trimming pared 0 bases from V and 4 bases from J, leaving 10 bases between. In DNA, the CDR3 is TGTGCCAGCAGCCAAGACAGGGCATCATACGAGCAGTACTTC. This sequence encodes CASSQDRASYEQYF.

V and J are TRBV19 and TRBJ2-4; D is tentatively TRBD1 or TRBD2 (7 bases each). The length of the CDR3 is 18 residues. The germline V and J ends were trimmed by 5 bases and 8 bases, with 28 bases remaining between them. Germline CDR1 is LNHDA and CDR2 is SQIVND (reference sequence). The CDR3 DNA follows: TGTGCCAGTAGTTCCCCCAGGGGGGGATTGTCTCTGGAAGACATTCAGTACTTC. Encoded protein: CASSSPRGGLSLEDIQYF.

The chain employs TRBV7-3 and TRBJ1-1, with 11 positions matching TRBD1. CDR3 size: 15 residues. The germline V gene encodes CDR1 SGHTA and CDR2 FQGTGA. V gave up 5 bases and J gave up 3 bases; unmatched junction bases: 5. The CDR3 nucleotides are TGTGCCAGCAGCGGTGGGACAGGGGGACACACTGAAGCTTTCTTT. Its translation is CASSGGTGGHTEAFF.

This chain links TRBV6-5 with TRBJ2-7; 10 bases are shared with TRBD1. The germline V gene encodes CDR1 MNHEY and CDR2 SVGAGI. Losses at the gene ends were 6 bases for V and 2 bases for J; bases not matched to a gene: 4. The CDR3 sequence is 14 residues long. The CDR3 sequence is CASSFGTGAYEQYF. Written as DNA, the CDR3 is TGTGCCAGCAGCTTCGGGACAGGGGCCTACGAGCAGTACTTC.

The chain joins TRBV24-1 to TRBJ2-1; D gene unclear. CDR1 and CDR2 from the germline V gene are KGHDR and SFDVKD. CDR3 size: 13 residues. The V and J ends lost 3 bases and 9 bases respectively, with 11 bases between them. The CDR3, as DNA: TGTGCCACCAGTGATCCGACTTACGGTGAGCAGTTCTTC. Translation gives CATSDPTYGEQFF.

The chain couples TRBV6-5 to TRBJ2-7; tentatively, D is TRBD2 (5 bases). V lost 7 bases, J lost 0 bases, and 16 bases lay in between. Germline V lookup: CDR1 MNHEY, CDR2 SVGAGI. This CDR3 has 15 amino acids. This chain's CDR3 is CASTPGSANSYEQYF. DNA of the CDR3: TGTGCCAGCACTCCGGGGTCCGCAAACTCCTACGAGCAGTACTTC.

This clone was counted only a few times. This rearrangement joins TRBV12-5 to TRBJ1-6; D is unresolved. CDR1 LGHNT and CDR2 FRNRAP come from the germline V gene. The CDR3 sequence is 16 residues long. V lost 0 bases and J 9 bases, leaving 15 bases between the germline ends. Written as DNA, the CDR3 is TGTGCTAGTGGTTTGGTACTCGAGAGGCTTGGTTCACCCCTCCACTTT. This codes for CASGLVLERLGSPLHF.

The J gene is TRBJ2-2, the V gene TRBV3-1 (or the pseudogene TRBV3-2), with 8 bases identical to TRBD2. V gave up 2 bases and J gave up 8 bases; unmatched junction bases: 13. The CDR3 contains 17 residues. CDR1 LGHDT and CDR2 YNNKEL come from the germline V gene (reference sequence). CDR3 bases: TGTGCCAGCAGCCAAACATCTAGCGGGCCCCAAGGGGGGGAGCTGTTTTTT. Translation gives CASSQTSSGPQGGELFF.

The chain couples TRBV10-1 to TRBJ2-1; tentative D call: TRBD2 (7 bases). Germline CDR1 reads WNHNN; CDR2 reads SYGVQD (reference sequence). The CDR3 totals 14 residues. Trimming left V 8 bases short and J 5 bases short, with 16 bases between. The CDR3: CASAIGGGHNEQFF. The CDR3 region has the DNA TGCGCCAGCGCAATTGGGGGGGGCCACAATGAGCAGTTCTTC.

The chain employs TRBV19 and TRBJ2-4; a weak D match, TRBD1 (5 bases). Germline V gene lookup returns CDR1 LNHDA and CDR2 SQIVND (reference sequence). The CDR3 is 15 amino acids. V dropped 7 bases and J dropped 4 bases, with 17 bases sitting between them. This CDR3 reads CASTWGRSGKNIQYF. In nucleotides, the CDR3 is TGTGCCAGTACCTGGGGTAGGTCAGGGAAAAACATTCAGTACTTC.

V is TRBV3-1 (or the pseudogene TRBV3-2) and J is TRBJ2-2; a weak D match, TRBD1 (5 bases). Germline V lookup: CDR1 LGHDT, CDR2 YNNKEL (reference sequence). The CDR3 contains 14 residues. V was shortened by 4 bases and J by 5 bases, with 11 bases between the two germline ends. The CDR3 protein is CASSPWGRTGELFF. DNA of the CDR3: TGTGCCAGCAGCCCGTGGGGCAGAACCGGGGAGCTGTTTTTT.

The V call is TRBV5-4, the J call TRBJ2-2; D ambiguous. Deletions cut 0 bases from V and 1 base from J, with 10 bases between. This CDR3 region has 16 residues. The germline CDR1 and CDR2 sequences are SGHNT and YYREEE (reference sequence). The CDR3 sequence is CASSLGQKLNTGELFF. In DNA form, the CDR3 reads TGTGCCAGCAGCTTGGGCCAGAAACTGAACACCGGGGAGCTGTTTTTT.

CDR3 protein: CASSLLKGADSPLHF. The CDR3 coding sequence is TGTGCCAGCAGTTTATTGAAGGGAGCCGATTCACCCCTCCACTTT. The chain joins TRBV27 to TRBJ1-6; no clear D. The V gene's germline CDR1 is MNHEY and CDR2 SMNVEV (reference sequence). The length of the CDR3 is 15 residues. The V end was cut by 1 base, the J end by 8 bases, with 12 bases between.

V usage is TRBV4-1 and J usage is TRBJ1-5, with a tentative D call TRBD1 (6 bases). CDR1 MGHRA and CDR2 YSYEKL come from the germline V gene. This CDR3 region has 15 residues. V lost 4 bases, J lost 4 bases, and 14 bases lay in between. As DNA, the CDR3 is TGCGCCAGCAGCCTCGCTACAGGGAGTAATCAGCCCCAGCATTTT. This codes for CASSLATGSNQPQHF.

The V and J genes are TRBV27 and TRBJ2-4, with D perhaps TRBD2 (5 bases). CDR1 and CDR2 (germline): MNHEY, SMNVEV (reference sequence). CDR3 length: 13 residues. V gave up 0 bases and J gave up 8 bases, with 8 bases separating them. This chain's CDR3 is CASSLSWGDIQYF. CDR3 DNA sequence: TGTGCCAGCAGTTTATCCTGGGGAGACATTCAGTACTTC.